Each of the 24 T cell receptor beta chains below was sequenced from the same sample in a study. TCRdb itself ran the RT-PCR reads through MiXCR, one entry per CDR3 protein. The data hold about 700,000 distinct CDR3 sequences, with 13% to 15% observed a single time. The sequencing input was memory CD4+ T cells from blood. These receptors were taken from a female donor in good health, serving as a healthy control.

This clonotype has just a few counts. The CDR3 nucleotides read TGTGCCACCAGCCCTAGTAACAGGGGGCAACAGCCCCAGCATTTT. Protein sequence: CATSPSNRGQQPQHF. The V call is TRBV24-1, the J call TRBJ1-5; 9 nucleotides agree with TRBD1. V lost 7 bases to trimming and J lost 7 bases; unmatched junction nucleotides: 10. The CDR3 has 15 amino acids. Germline CDR1 KGHDR, CDR2 SFDVKD.

Ten or more counts support this clonotype. The chain joins TRBV20-1 to TRBJ2-1; 12 positions agree with TRBD2. Germline-derived CDR1 and CDR2 are DFQATT and SNEGSKA (reference sequence). V dropped 4 bases and J dropped 3; count of bases not matched to a gene: 1. The length of the CDR3 is 14 residues. Written as DNA, the CDR3 is TGCAGTGCTAAGGGACTAGCGGGCTACAATGAGCAGTTCTTC. As protein: CSAKGLAGYNEQFF.

This clonotype was picked up many times. The rearrangement links TRBV6-2 or TRBV6-3 to TRBJ2-5; TRBD2 matches 13 bases. The V gene end was trimmed by 6 bases and the J gene end by 3 bases; junction bases not matched to a gene: 13. The CDR3 length is 18 residues. Germline V CDR1 and CDR2: MNHEY, SVGEGT. For the CDR3, the DNA is TGTGCCAGCAGCCCAATGGACCGAGGACTAGCGGGAGAAGAGACCCAGTACTTC. It translates to CASSPMDRGLAGEETQYF.

This clonotype was seen a few times. J is TRBJ1-1 and V is TRBV7-8; tentatively, D is TRBD1 (5 bases). V was clipped by 1 base and J by 6 bases, with 12 bases between them. CDR3 length equals 14 residues. From germline, CDR1 is SGHVS and CDR2 FQNEAQ. CDR3 coding DNA: TGTGCCAGCAGCTTAGTAATGGGGGGACCTGAAGCTTTCTTT. Amino acid sequence: CASSLVMGGPEAFF.

The CDR3 spells CGLGLSGNTIYF. DNA for the CDR3: TGTGGGCTAGGCCTCTCTGGAAACACCATATATTTT. The rearrangement joins TRBV11-2 to TRBJ1-3; D is undetermined. The CDR3 has 12 residues. Germline loops: CDR1 SGHAT, CDR2 FQNNGV.

This clonotype was counted a few times. This chain connects TRBV4-3 to TRBJ1-5; D not certain. V was shortened by 0 bases and J by 6 bases, with 9 bases between the two germline ends. Germline-derived CDR1 and CDR2 are LGHNA and YSLEER. The CDR3 spans 14 residues. CDR3: CASSQDKGAQPQHF. CDR3 coding DNA: TGCGCCAGCAGCCAAGACAAGGGAGCTCAGCCCCAGCATTTT.

This clonotype was counted ten times or more. The genes are TRBV4-1 and TRBJ1-5, with TRBD1 matching over 7 bases. After removal of 6 bases from V and 2 bases from J, the junction contained 4 bases not matched to a gene. The CDR3 totals 14 residues. Germline CDR1 MGHRA, CDR2 YSYEKL. In DNA, the CDR3 is TGCGCCAGCAGACAGGGGATAGGCAATCAGCCCCAGCATTTT. Encoded protein: CASRQGIGNQPQHF.

The chain links TRBV9 to TRBJ1-3; perhaps TRBD1 as D (6 bases). Trimming pared 0 bases from V and 4 bases from J, leaving 14 bases between. The CDR3 extends over 16 amino acids. Germline assignment: CDR1 SGDLS and CDR2 YYNGEE. The CDR3 loop reads CASSVEAGGQGNTIYF. CDR3 nucleotides: TGTGCCAGCAGCGTAGAGGCCGGAGGACAGGGAAACACCATATATTTT.

This chain uses TRBV7-9 with TRBJ1-4; no definite D call. The CDR3 spans 13 residues. Germline values: CDR1 SEHNR, CDR2 FQNEAQ (reference sequence). The V and J ends lost 11 bases and 0 bases respectively, with 10 bases between them. CDR3 sequence reads: CAWGSATNEKLFF. The DNA of the CDR3 is TGTGCCTGGGGTAGTGCAACTAATGAAAAACTGTTTTTT.

Ten or more counts support this clonotype. J is TRBJ1-5 and V is TRBV6-5; perhaps TRBD1 as D (5 bases). The CDR3 runs to 14 residues. V was pared by 6 bases and J by 2 bases, with 11 bases between. Germline V gene data show CDR1 as MNHEY and CDR2 as SVGAGI. The CDR3 is CASSRAGGNQPQHF. CDR3 nucleotide sequence: TGTGCCAGCAGCAGGGCCGGTGGCAATCAGCCCCAGCATTTT.

The chain recombines TRBV20-1 with TRBJ1-5; D is undetermined. Germline V lookup: CDR1 DFQATT, CDR2 SNEGSKA (reference sequence). Trimming removed 4 bases at V and 4 bases at J, with 8 bases between. The CDR3 is 12 residues long. CDR3 in amino acids: CSANLLNQPQHF. Written as DNA, the CDR3 is TGCAGTGCTAATTTGCTTAATCAGCCCCAGCATTTT.

This clonotype was counted only a few times. The CDR3 DNA sequence: TGCAGTGCTCCCCGGCCTGGGAGTATTTCCTACGAGCAGTACTTC. It encodes CSAPRPGSISYEQYF. The chain combines TRBV20-1 with TRBJ2-7; tentative D call: TRBD2 (5 bases). The germline V gene has CDR1 DFQATT and CDR2 SNEGSKA (reference sequence). The length of the CDR3 is 15 residues. V was trimmed by 5 bases and J by 1 base, leaving 18 bases between them.

The chain recombines TRBV6-2 or TRBV6-3 with TRBJ2-7; 7 bases line up with TRBD2. Per the germline V gene, CDR1 is MNHEY and CDR2 is SVGEGT. This CDR3 is built from 14 residues. With 6 bases clipped from V and 0 bases from J, the junction kept 5 bases outside the gene matches. The CDR3: CASRRLAGSYEQYF. The DNA for the CDR3 is TGTGCCAGCAGAAGGTTAGCGGGCTCCTACGAGCAGTACTTC.

This clonotype was seen only a few times. The V and J genes are TRBV7-2 and TRBJ1-5, with D perhaps matching TRBD1 (6 bases). This CDR3 is built from 15 residues. CDR1 is SGHTA, CDR2 FQGNSA, per germline. The V end lost 5 bases, the J end lost 5 bases, and 16 bases lay between the germline ends. CDR3 residues: CASSRNTGTDQPQHF. The DNA of the CDR3 is TGTGCCAGCAGCCGGAATACAGGGACCGATCAGCCCCAGCATTTT.

This clonotype was recorded a few times. This chain joins TRBV7-2 and TRBJ1-2; TRBD1 aligns across 8 bases. Trimming at V came to 0 bases and at J to 3 bases, leaving 3 bases not matched to a gene. The length of the CDR3 is 15 residues. Germline V gives CDR1 SGHTA, CDR2 FQGNSA. The CDR3 reads CASSLAQGEYYGYTF. The CDR3, as DNA: TGTGCCAGCAGCTTAGCACAGGGGGAATACTATGGCTACACCTTC.

The chain has TRBV5-1 and TRBJ1-1; 7 bases map to TRBD1. From germline, CDR1 is SGHRS and CDR2 YFSETQ. The V and J ends lost 1 base and 5 bases, in that order; junction bases with no gene match: 11. There are 16 residues in the CDR3. CDR3 bases: TGCGCCAGCAGCTTGTTTTCAGGGGGTGATGGAACTGAAGCTTTCTTT. The encoded protein is CASSLFSGGDGTEAFF.

This clonotype was observed at least ten times. The chain carries TRBV27 and TRBJ2-7; TRBD1 matches 7 bases. V lost 8 bases, J lost 9 bases, and 13 bases stayed unmatched. This CDR3 is 13 amino acids long. Looked up from germline, CDR1 is MNHEY and CDR2 is SMNVEV (reference sequence). The CDR3 here is CASVRDRVYWQYF. The CDR3 DNA reads TGTGCCAGCGTACGGGACAGAGTATACTGGCAGTACTTC.

The V call is TRBV12-3 or TRBV12-4, the J call TRBJ2-5; possibly TRBD2 for D (6 bases). The length of the CDR3 is 16 residues. Trimming stripped 3 bases from V and 9 bases from J, with 23 bases between. The CDR3 sequence is CASSFGTGGEAEAQYF. CDR3 sequence (DNA): TGTGCCAGCAGTTTTGGTACAGGAGGGGAAGCGGAGGCCCAGTACTTC.

This clonotype was detected only a few times. This chain connects TRBV28 to TRBJ1-4, with 9 bases aligning to TRBD1. This CDR3 comprises 16 residues. Per the germline V gene, CDR1 is MDHEN and CDR2 is SYDVKM. V lost 6 bases, J lost 0 bases, and 5 bases stayed unmatched. CDR3 nucleotide sequence: TGTGCCAGCAGCCGTACAGGGGGCGCAACTAATGAAAAACTGTTTTTT. This gives the protein CASSRTGGATNEKLFF.

The rearrangement uses TRBV7-8 and TRBJ2-2; 10 bases agree with TRBD1. V trimming: 2 bases; J trimming: 3 bases; junction bases outside the gene matches: 6. CDR1 SGHVS and CDR2 FQNEAQ come from the germline V gene. This CDR3 comprises 17 residues. Here the CDR3 reads CASSLPTGGFDTGELFF. The CDR3 nucleotides are TGTGCCAGCAGCTTACCGACAGGGGGCTTCGACACCGGGGAGCTGTTTTTT.

This clonotype occurred a few times. The chain recombines TRBV20-1 with TRBJ2-4; perhaps D is TRBD1 or TRBD2 (5 bases each). From germline, CDR1 is DFQATT and CDR2 SNEGSKA (reference sequence). The V gene lost 5 bases and the J gene lost 0 bases, with 14 bases spanning the gap. The CDR3 consists of 15 residues. The CDR3 here is CSAGGGAVAKNIQYF. The CDR3 nucleotides are TGCAGTGCTGGTGGGGGTGCTGTAGCCAAAAACATTCAGTACTTC.

This clonotype was counted a few times. This rearrangement joins TRBV15 to TRBJ2-5; the match to TRBD2 covers 13 bases. Germline V gene lookup returns CDR1 LNHNV and CDR2 YYDKDF (reference sequence). Unmatched junction bases numbered 10, after V lost 6 bases and J lost 3 bases. The CDR3 length is 17 residues. As DNA, the CDR3 is TGTGCCACCAGAAAAGGAACTAGCGGGAGGGCCAAAGAGACCCAGTACTTC. Protein product: CATRKGTSGRAKETQYF.

The chain couples TRBV12-3 or TRBV12-4 to TRBJ2-2, with D possibly TRBD1 on 6 matching bases. V was shortened by 0 bases and J by 6 bases, with 14 bases between the two germline ends. The CDR3 runs 16 residues. The CDR3 DNA reads as TGTGCCAGCAGTTTAGCGCGACAGGTTGGCGCCGGGGAGCTGTTTTTT. This encodes CASSLARQVGAGELFF.

This clonotype was detected only a few times. This rearrangement joins TRBV20-1 to TRBJ1-2; tentatively, D is TRBD1 (6 bases). With 5 bases removed from V and 0 bases from J, the gap between germline ends came to 13 bases. Germline lookup yields CDR1 DFQATT and CDR2 SNEGSKA (reference sequence). CDR3 length: 14 residues. As DNA, the CDR3 is TGCAGTGCTTCAGACAGGCTAACTAACTATGGCTACACCTTC. Protein sequence: CSASDRLTNYGYTF.